The 26 T cell receptor beta chains below were found in one sample sequenced in a study of blood T cell repertoires in COVID-19. Repertoires were generated with immunoSEQ multiplex PCR, while TCRdb's copy carries only in-frame clones and drops some. The data contain roughly 380,000 clones, 85% of them singletons. The sample comprised peripheral blood. These receptors were taken from a young woman with acute or convalescent COVID-19.

The chain couples TRBV19 to TRBJ1-1, with D possibly TRBD1 on 6 matching bases. V was pared by 3 bases and J by 4 bases, with 9 bases between. The CDR3 runs 13 residues. From germline, CDR1 is LNHDA and CDR2 SQIVND (reference sequence). CDR3 sequence reads: CASSIGQSTEAFF. The CDR3 nucleotides read TGTGCCAGTAGTATTGGACAGAGCACTGAAGCTTTCTTT.

J is TRBJ2-2 and V is TRBV19, with TRBD2 as a possible D gene (6 bases). The V gene lost 5 bases and the J gene lost 6 bases, with 19 bases spanning the gap. Germline V gene sequence: CDR1 LNHDA, CDR2 SQIVND (reference sequence). The CDR3 is made up of 16 amino acids. The CDR3 DNA follows: TGTGCCAGTAGTCCCTACGGGAGAAGGGAAGCCGGGGAGCTGTTTTTT. This codes for CASSPYGRREAGELFF.

J is TRBJ2-2 and V is TRBV6-4; 9 bases agree with TRBD2. The CDR3 is 16 residues long. The germline CDR1 and CDR2 sequences are MRHNA and SNTAGT. The V and J ends lost 6 bases and 5 bases, in that order; junction bases with no gene match: 10. As DNA, the CDR3 is TGTGCCAGCAGCCCCACAGCGGGAGGTGGGACCGGGGAGCTGTTTTTT. Translating it yields CASSPTAGGGTGELFF.

The rearrangement uses TRBV28 and TRBJ1-5; 7 bases are shared with TRBD1. This CDR3 has 16 amino acids. Trimming took 3 bases from V and 0 from J; bases not matched to a gene: 5. CDR1 MDHEN and CDR2 SYDVKM come from the germline V gene. The CDR3 loop reads CASSFDRANSNQPQHF. CDR3 coding DNA: TGTGCCAGCAGTTTCGACAGGGCGAATAGCAATCAGCCCCAGCATTTT.

The V call is TRBV5-6, the J call TRBJ1-2; D remains ambiguous. Germline V lookup: CDR1 SGHDT, CDR2 YYEEEE. V lost 0 bases and J 4 bases, leaving 16 bases between the germline ends. CDR3 length: 16 amino acids. CDR3 DNA: TGTGCCAGCAGCTTGGAGTATCTCGGGTTGGTCTATGGCTACACCTTC. Its translation: CASSLEYLGLVYGYTF.

V usage is TRBV6-6 and J usage is TRBJ1-3; no clear D. The CDR3 contains 14 residues. The germline CDR1 and CDR2 sequences are MNHNY and SVGAGI (reference sequence). The ends were cut back, 6 bases at V and 2 bases at J, with 11 bases in the middle. For the CDR3, the DNA is TGTGCCAGCAGCCCCCGGGGAACTGGAAACACCATATATTTT. Translation gives CASSPRGTGNTIYF.

The chain links TRBV19 to TRBJ1-2, with D perhaps TRBD1 (6 bases). Trimming removed 5 bases at V and 4 bases at J, with 11 bases between. Germline V gives CDR1 LNHDA, CDR2 SQIVND (reference sequence). The CDR3 length is 13 residues. CDR3 loop: CASSADSSYGYTF. The CDR3 coding sequence is TGTGCCAGTAGTGCGGACAGCTCCTATGGCTACACCTTC.

J is TRBJ1-2 and V is TRBV24-1; D ambiguous. The CDR3 extends over 14 amino acids. The germline CDR1 and CDR2 sequences are KGHDR and SFDVKD. CDR3 in DNA: TGTGCGGAGTCGGGGAGAGTTTTTCCCTATGGCTACACCTTC. Amino acid sequence: CAESGRVFPYGYTF.

The chain combines TRBV6-5 with TRBJ1-5; no reliable D call. Germline V CDR1 and CDR2: MNHEY, SVGAGI. There are 11 residues in the CDR3. V was cut by 8 bases and J by 5 bases, with 7 bases left in between. CDR3 region: CASLSHQPQHF. The CDR3 DNA sequence: TGTGCCAGCTTGAGCCATCAGCCCCAGCATTTT.

The genes are TRBV4-1 and TRBJ1-1; unclear D gene. From germline, CDR1 is MGHRA and CDR2 YSYEKL. V lost 4 bases, J lost 4 bases, and 13 bases lay in between. The CDR3 contains 14 residues. CDR3 sequence (DNA): TGCGCCAGCAGCCTAGTCGGGGTGTCCACTGAAGCTTTCTTT. Amino acid sequence: CASSLVGVSTEAFF.

The chain couples TRBV30 to TRBJ1-2; maybe TRBD1 (6 bases). The CDR3 is 14 residues long. Germline V CDR1 and CDR2: GTSNPN, SVGIG (reference sequence). Between the trimmed V and J ends, which lost 2 bases and 2 bases, there was a span of 12 bases. CDR3 residues: CAWSSTGPNYGYTF. CDR3 in DNA: TGTGCCTGGAGTAGCACAGGGCCGAACTATGGCTACACCTTC.

The gene calls are TRBV6-2 or TRBV6-3 and TRBJ2-7; no reliable D call. The V end was cut by 3 bases, the J end by 2 bases, with 8 bases between. CDR3 length: 13 residues. Germline assignment: CDR1 MNHEY and CDR2 SVGEGT. CDR3 residues: CASSYDITYEQYF. DNA for the CDR3: TGTGCCAGCAGTTATGACATCACCTACGAGCAGTACTTC.

The chain joins TRBV4-1 to TRBJ2-7, with a weak D call TRBD1 (6 bases). CDR3 length equals 16 residues. CDR1 MGHRA and CDR2 YSYEKL come from the germline V gene. V shed 1 base and J shed 2 bases, with 15 bases lying between them. Written as DNA, the CDR3 is TGCGCCAGCAGCCAAGTTCTACAGGGTAAACCCTACGAGCAGTACTTC. It yields the protein CASSQVLQGKPYEQYF.

The chain combines TRBV4-1 with TRBJ2-1, with 7 bases fitting TRBD2. The CDR3 sequence is 12 residues long. V gave up 1 base and J gave up 12 bases; unmatched junction bases: 3. The V gene's germline CDR1 is MGHRA and CDR2 YSYEKL. The CDR3: CASSQGWGGQFF. The CDR3 DNA reads TGCGCCAGCAGCCAAGGGTGGGGGGGGCAGTTCTTC.

In its sample, this clone was seen once. V gene TRBV3-1 (or the pseudogene TRBV3-2) combines with J gene TRBJ2-1; TRBD1 aligns across 7 bases. V shed 0 bases and J 4 bases; nucleotides not matched to a gene: 6. The V gene's germline CDR1 is LGHDT and CDR2 YNNKEL (reference sequence). CDR3 length: 16 residues. This CDR3 is CASSQDLGQVYNEQFF. The CDR3 region has the DNA TGTGCCAGCAGCCAAGATCTAGGACAGGTATACAATGAGCAGTTCTTC.

For this clone: Other DNA sequences in the same sample also yield this CDR3. DNA of the CDR3: TGTGCCAGCATACAGGGAACTGAAGCTTTCTTT. Its protein is CASIQGTEAFF. The V and J genes are TRBV12-3 or TRBV12-4 and TRBJ1-1, with D perhaps TRBD1 (6 bases). V lost 7 bases, J lost 5 bases, and 8 bases lay in between. The CDR3 is 11 amino acids.

Comment on this clone: Other DNA sequences in this sample translate to the same CDR3. This chain links TRBV5-1 with TRBJ1-6; D is unresolved. Germline V CDR1 and CDR2: SGHRS, YFSETQ. This CDR3 contains 13 residues. Trimming stripped 0 bases from V and 5 bases from J, with 3 bases between. The CDR3 loop reads CASSLDNNSPLHF. For the CDR3, the DNA is TGCGCCAGCAGCTTGGACAATAATTCACCCCTCCACTTT.

The chain carries TRBV5-6 and TRBJ2-3; TRBD2 agrees at 13 bases. Germline-derived CDR1 and CDR2 are SGHDT and YYEEEE. CDR3 length equals 16 residues. V shed 0 bases and J 7 bases; nucleotides not matched to a gene: 5. The CDR3 sequence: CASSLELAGGLHTQYF. As DNA, the CDR3 is TGTGCCAGCAGCTTGGAACTAGCGGGAGGGTTACATACGCAGTATTTT. Full variable domain (remainder filled in from reference TRBV5-6 and TRBJ2-3): DAGVTQSPTHLIKTRGQQVTLRCSPKSGHDTVSWYQQALGQGPQFIFQYYEEEERQRGNFPDRFSGHQFPNYSSELNVNALLLGDSALYLCASSLELAGGLHTQYFGPGTRLTVL.

V is TRBV7-3 and J is TRBJ2-7; a possible D gene is TRBD2 (5 bases). In germline, CDR1 is SGHTA, CDR2 FQGTGA. The germline V and J ends were trimmed by 3 bases and 7 bases, with 19 bases remaining between them. The CDR3 sequence is 15 residues long. For the CDR3, the DNA is TGTGCCAGCAGCTTCCTTAGTATTCCCCCGGGGGAGCAGTACTTC. Translating gives CASSFLSIPPGEQYF.

V gene TRBV5-1 combines with J gene TRBJ2-7, with 9 positions matching TRBD1. V trimming: 4 bases; J trimming: 7 bases; junction bases outside the gene matches: 9. Germline loops: CDR1 SGHRS, CDR2 YFSETQ. This CDR3 contains 14 residues. As DNA, the CDR3 is TGCGCCAGCAGCGGGGGACAGGGAGGAAGAGAGCAGTACTTC. It yields the protein CASSGGQGGREQYF.

V is TRBV5-1 and J is TRBJ2-5; maybe TRBD1 (5 bases). The germline V and J ends were trimmed by 1 base and 4 bases, with 5 bases remaining between them. Germline assignment: CDR1 SGHRS and CDR2 YFSETQ. The CDR3 runs to 12 residues. The CDR3 spells CASSLRGETQYF. The CDR3 nucleotides are TGCGCCAGCAGCTTGAGGGGAGAGACCCAGTACTTC.

The chain recombines TRBV5-1 with TRBJ2-7; 8 bases match TRBD1. J lost 7 bases, V lost 0 bases, and 12 bases had no gene match. Germline V gene data show CDR1 as SGHRS and CDR2 as YFSETQ. The CDR3 has 16 amino acids. The CDR3 here is CASSLGAGGSSREQYF. Written as DNA, the CDR3 is TGCGCCAGCAGCTTGGGGGCAGGGGGCAGTTCGAGGGAGCAGTACTTC.

The chain is built from TRBV2 and TRBJ1-1, with 8 positions matching TRBD1. The V gene end was trimmed by 7 bases and the J gene end by 4 bases; junction bases not matched to a gene: 11. The CDR3 consists of 15 residues. Germline V gene lookup returns CDR1 SNHLY and CDR2 FYNNEI. DNA of the CDR3: TGTGCCAGCAATCTGGACAGGGCCGGGGGCACTGAAGCTTTCTTT. As protein: CASNLDRAGGTEAFF. The complete variable domain, with remaining parts taken from reference TRBV2 and TRBJ1-1, reads EPEVTQTPSHQVTQMGQEVILRCVPISNHLYFYWYRQILGQKVEFLVSFYNNEISEKSEIFDDQFSVERPDGSNFTLKIRSTKLEDSAMYFCASNLDRAGGTEAFFGQGTRLTVV.

The chain has TRBV5-1 and TRBJ1-2; maybe TRBD1 (6 bases). There are 15 residues in the CDR3. Germline V lookup: CDR1 SGHRS, CDR2 YFSETQ. Trimming took off 0 bases at V and 7 bases at J, with 16 bases between the two ends. CDR3 DNA: TGCGCCAGCAGCTTGGTGCCCGGGTCGGACAGTGGCTACACCTTC. This translates into CASSLVPGSDSGYTF.

The chain carries TRBV19 and TRBJ1-1; TRBD1 aligns across 7 bases. V was pared by 7 bases and J by 0 bases, with 5 bases of the junction left unmatched. CDR1 is LNHDA, CDR2 SQIVND, per germline (reference sequence). This CDR3 spans 14 amino acids. The CDR3 loop is CASTIDRVNTEAFF. Written as DNA, the CDR3 is TGTGCCAGTACGATTGACAGGGTGAACACTGAAGCTTTCTTT.

This chain joins TRBV9 and TRBJ2-2; D may be TRBD2 (6 bases). The CDR3 covers 14 residues. With 3 bases removed from V and 6 bases from J, the gap between germline ends came to 12 bases. CDR1 and CDR2 (germline): SGDLS, YYNGEE. The CDR3: CASSAGGPSGELFF. CDR3 bases: TGTGCCAGCAGCGCTGGAGGGCCGTCCGGGGAGCTGTTTTTT.